The present entry profiles one T cell receptor (beta chain) with its context. These data belong to a study of blood T cell repertoires in COVID-19. Background on the study: COVID-19 samples from acute and convalescent phases originated in the United States, Italy and Spain. Sources were T cells, B-cell-depleted T cells, or PBMCs; the material itself was cDNA or gDNA.

Methods used by the authors: Reference gene primer amplification gave estimated nucleated cell counts. Clones were read by immunoSEQ multiplex PCR, and TCRdb kept only the in-frame ones, dropping some. For V, J and clone size, that table is used; D and trimming come from the DNA. Of about 42,000 clones in the sample, about 85% were seen once. The V end lost 5 bases, the J end lost 6 bases, and 19 bases lay between the germline ends. Per the germline V gene, CDR1 is MDHEN and CDR2 is SYDVKM. This CDR3 spans 15 amino acids. The V gene is TRBV28, the J gene TRBJ1-1; tentative D call: TRBD1 (5 bases). The specimen was peripheral blood. The receptor was isolated from a woman in her 70s in a cohort sampled during active COVID-19. The DNA for the CDR3 is TGTGCCAGCAGTATCGACACCCAAGGGGCGGCTGAAGCTTTCTTT. Protein sequence: CASSIDTQGAAEAFF. Full variable domain (remainder filled in from reference TRBV28 and TRBJ1-1): DVKVTQSSRYLVKRTGEKVFLECVQDMDHENMFWYRQDPGLGLRLIYFSYDVKMKEKGDIPEGYSVSREKKERFSLILESASTNQTSMYLCASSIDTQGAAEAFFGQGTRLTVV.